Listed here is a single TCR beta chain. The antigen remains undetermined. This sample was taken from a study of Tregs in tolerant kidney transplant recipients. General study points: Nucleotide sequences could not be compared across some patients' samples due to primer changes.

The CDR3 spans 15 residues. The germline gives CDR1 SEHNR, CDR2 FQNEAQ (reference sequence). The germline V and J ends were trimmed by 5 bases and 2 bases, with 13 bases remaining between them. Here immunoSEQ multiplex PCR was the method, and the copy in TCRdb shows in-frame clones only, minus some. The repertoire holds 50,000 to 80,000 clones, with 98% as singletons. V usage is TRBV7-9 and J usage is TRBJ2-1; tentative D call: TRBD2 (5 bases). Here the sequenced sample was Tregs from blood, taken before the transplant. This TCR was sampled from a human donor who received a combined kidney and bone marrow transplant. The CDR3: CASSSAGIPYNEQFF. For the CDR3, the DNA is TGTGCCAGCAGCAGCGCCGGGATCCCCTACAATGAGCAGTTCTTC. The complete variable domain, with remaining parts taken from reference TRBV7-9 and TRBJ2-1, reads DTGVSQNPRHKITKRGQNVTFRCDPISEHNRLYWYRQTLGQGPEFLTYFQNEAQLEKSRLLSDRFSAERPKGSFSTLEIQRTEQGDSAMYLCASSSAGIPYNEQFFGPGTRLTVL.